The next 7 T cell receptor beta chains were all read from a single sample in a study of T cell changes during pregnancy in multiple sclerosis. Assay: immunoSEQ multiplex PCR; the TCRdb copy retains only in-frame clones and omits some. The sample contains 110,000 or so clones, approximately 93% of which appear only once. The specimen was peripheral blood, collected before pregnancy. These receptor sequences come from a female donor with multiple sclerosis, enrolled in a pregnancy study.

J is TRBJ2-7 and V is TRBV14; 8 bases map to TRBD1. Germline-derived CDR1 and CDR2 are SGHDN and FVKESK. V lost 1 base and J lost 7; bases outside the gene matches: 15. There are 17 residues in the CDR3. The CDR3 nucleotides are TGTGCCAGCAGCCAAGGATATCATGGACAGGGTCGGCAGGAGCAGTACTTC. It codes for CASSQGYHGQGRQEQYF.

The chain joins TRBV30 to TRBJ1-4, with 7 bases that match TRBD1. CDR1 and CDR2 (germline): GTSNPN, SVGIG (reference sequence). Trimming cost V 1 base and J 3 bases; bases outside gene matches: 11. The CDR3 runs 17 residues. The CDR3 DNA sequence: TGTGCCTGGAGTGGATACAGGGGAGCGACTCCTAATGAAAAACTGTTTTTT. This encodes CAWSGYRGATPNEKLFF.

This rearrangement joins TRBV5-1 to TRBJ1-3; possible D gene TRBD1, 6 bases. Trimming took 4 bases from V and 8 from J, leaving 16 bases between them. This CDR3 comprises 14 residues. From germline, CDR1 is SGHRS and CDR2 YFSETQ. CDR3 nucleotide sequence: TGCGCCAGCAGCGGCGACGCGGGGGGCTACACCATATATTTT. Protein product: CASSGDAGGYTIYF.

J is TRBJ2-3 and V is TRBV9, with D maybe TRBD2 (5 bases). Germline CDR1 is SGDLS and CDR2 is YYNGEE. There are 15 residues in the CDR3. V was clipped by 6 bases and J by 4 bases, with 18 bases between them. The CDR3 loop reads CASTPRVGWADTQYF. The CDR3 DNA is TGTGCCAGCACCCCGCGGGTGGGATGGGCAGATACGCAGTATTTT.

V gene TRBV4-1 combines with J gene TRBJ2-1; 10 bases are shared with TRBD1. CDR3 length: 15 residues. Germline trimming cut 5 bases from V and 8 bases from J; bases unmatched to any gene: 9. Germline V lookup: CDR1 MGHRA, CDR2 YSYEKL. For the CDR3, the DNA is TGCGCCAGCAGCTCGCCCGGACAGGGGGACGATGAGCAGTTCTTC. Its translation is CASSSPGQGDDEQFF.

This clone was picked up one time. The chain has TRBV30 and TRBJ2-3; 11 bases are a match to TRBD1. V was pared by 5 bases and J by 2 bases, with 3 bases of the junction left unmatched. The CDR3 contains 14 residues. Germline-derived CDR1 and CDR2 are GTSNPN and SVGIG (reference sequence). Here the CDR3 DNA reads TGTGCCTGGGGGACAGGGGGTTTCACAGATACGCAGTATTTT. It is translated as CAWGTGGFTDTQYF.

This clone was observed a single time. An end of the junction differs from the germline gene, which may be a read error. The chain recombines TRBV10-3 with TRBJ1-1, with 10 bases identical to TRBD1. Germline V lookup: CDR1 ENHRY, CDR2 SYGVKD. The CDR3 spans 16 residues. DNA for the CDR3: TGTGCCAGCAGTAAGACAGGGGGCGTCACGGGCACTGAAGCTTTCTTT. Translation: CASSKTGGVTGTEAFF.